This entry features one TCR beta chain sequence. The sample is drawn from a study of T cell repertoires in cytomegalovirus infection. Study-level background: Indications came from public TCR beta signatures; they pointed to CMV infection and to a matching HLA type.

MiXCR was run by TCRdb on the reads, yielding one entry per CDR3 protein. The sample carries approximately 500,000 distinct CDR3 sequences, 15% to 20% recorded once. The receptor was derived from a human donor in good health (CMV status not recorded). Some clones in this sample may be carry-over from other donors' samples. Sequencing used CD8+ T cells from PBMCs.

In DNA, the CDR3 is TGCAGTGCTAGAGCCGCAGGAGCGGCGAACACTGAAGCTTTCTTT. Its protein product is CSARAAGAANTEAFF. This sequence joins TRBV20-1 and TRBJ1-1; D is ambiguous. The V and J ends lost 1 base and 1 base respectively, with 13 bases between them. The CDR3 extends over 15 amino acids. The germline V gene encodes CDR1 DFQATT and CDR2 SNEGSKA (reference sequence).